This TCR beta chain is from a study of T-cell memory formation after mild COVID-19. cDNA libraries for TCR alpha and TCR beta, carrying sample barcodes and UMIs, came from 5'RACE with constant-segment primers. TCRdb passed the 5' RACE reads through MiXCR, listing each CDR3 protein once. There are approximately 300,000 distinct CDR3 sequences in the sample; roughly 15% occur only once, and 20% to 25% lies in the top ten. There are a few counts of this clonotype. What it binds is not known. Trimming took off 6 bases at V and 8 bases at J, with 8 bases between the two ends. The CDR3 length is 11 residues. In germline, CDR1 is SGHTA, CDR2 FQGNSA. Study-level results: Some responding clones appeared in pre-infection memory, suggesting cross-reactive memory joined. Later expanders leaned CD4+, whereas clones that contracted between day 15 and 85 were balanced CD4/CD8.

The material sequenced was PBMCs or a T cell subset sorted from them (not recorded which). This chain links TRBV7-2 with TRBJ2-1; weak D call: TRBD1 (5 bases). This TCR was sampled from a man aged 18 to 29 who had mild COVID-19 (a few samples of this study predate the infection). Cell type and time point are not known. CDR3 in DNA: TGTGCCAGCAGATCAGGGCATGAGCAGTTCTTC. Protein: CASRSGHEQFF. Together with reference TRBV7-2 and TRBJ2-1, the CDR3 gives the full variable domain: GAGVSQSPSNKVTEKGKDVELRCDPISGHTALYWYRQSLGQGLEFLIYFQGNSAPDKSGLPSDRFSAERTGGSVSTLTIQRTQQEDSAVYLCASRSGHEQFFGPGTRLTVL.